Listed below are T cell receptor beta chains from one sample, sequenced in a study of blood T cell repertoires in COVID-19. The assay was immunoSEQ multiplex PCR, and TCRdb's table has in-frame clones only and misses some. The data show approximately 500,000 clones, with roughly nine tenths seen just once and 7.5% to 9.5% held by the top ten. Sequencing was carried out using peripheral blood. These receptors were taken from a woman in her fifties or sixties with COVID-19, enrolled during active disease. The CDR3 runs from the conserved cysteine through the conserved F or W. Each record gives: CDR3 protein, CDR3 DNA, V gene, D gene, clone size, J gene. A D gene is named only where the DNA matches it firmly. A row's size may be missing; if present it is once, few, many or a size class.

CDR3aa: CASSPRQYSYEQYF
CDR3nt: TGTGCCAGCTCCCCGAGACAGTACTCCTACGAGCAGTACTTC
v_gene: TRBV18
d_gene: -
abundance: once
j_gene: TRBJ2-7

CDR3aa: CAISESEGGREKLFF
CDR3nt: TGTGCCATCAGTGAGTCGGAGGGGGGGAGAGAAAAACTGTTTTTT
v_gene: TRBV10-3
d_gene: -
abundance: -
j_gene: TRBJ1-4

CDR3aa: CASTPRNSPLHF
CDR3nt: TGTGCCAGCACCCCCAGGAATTCACCCCTCCACTTT
v_gene: TRBV2
d_gene: -
abundance: -
j_gene: TRBJ1-6

CDR3aa: CAISESGLAGRRNIQYF
CDR3nt: TGTGCCATCAGTGAGTCAGGACTAGCGGGGCGACGGAACATTCAGTACTTC
v_gene: TRBV10-3
d_gene: TRBD2
abundance: -
j_gene: TRBJ2-4

CDR3aa: CASSLQGRPPQHF
CDR3nt: TGTGCCAGTAGCCTCCAGGGCAGGCCGCCCCAGCATTTT
v_gene: TRBV19
d_gene: -
abundance: -
j_gene: TRBJ1-5

CDR3aa: CASSEQFEAFF
CDR3nt: TGTGCCAGCAGTGAACAATTTGAAGCTTTCTTT
v_gene: TRBV2
d_gene: -
abundance: -
j_gene: TRBJ1-1

CDR3aa: CASIGGQGVTDTQYF
CDR3nt: TGTGCCAGCATCGGAGGACAGGGGGTTACAGATACGCAGTATTTT
v_gene: TRBV6-5
d_gene: TRBD1
abundance: -
j_gene: TRBJ2-3

CDR3aa: CASSLTAGDGRTYGYTF
CDR3nt: TGTGCCAGCAGTTTAACCGCAGGGGACGGGCGCACGTATGGCTACACCTTC
v_gene: TRBV27
d_gene: -
abundance: -
j_gene: TRBJ1-2

CDR3aa: CASSTGTGIIWTEAFF
CDR3nt: TGTGCCAGCAGTACCGGGACAGGGATTATTTGGACTGAAGCTTTCTTT
v_gene: TRBV2
d_gene: TRBD1
abundance: -
j_gene: TRBJ1-1

CDR3aa: CASRPGGLNQPQHF
CDR3nt: TGCGCCAGCAGACCCGGGGGGCTAAATCAGCCCCAGCATTTT
v_gene: TRBV23-1
d_gene: -
abundance: -
j_gene: TRBJ1-5

CDR3aa: CATSEEVHETQYF
CDR3nt: TGTGCCACCAGTGAAGAGGTCCATGAGACCCAGTACTTC
v_gene: TRBV24-1
d_gene: -
abundance: -
j_gene: TRBJ2-5

CDR3aa: CASSQSNTNEQFF
CDR3nt: TGCGCCAGCAGTCAATCGAACACCAATGAGCAGTTCTTC
v_gene: TRBV23-1
d_gene: -
abundance: -
j_gene: TRBJ2-1

CDR3aa: CASSTTPGQRSNYGYTF
CDR3nt: TGTGCCAGTAGTACAACACCGGGACAGAGATCTAACTATGGCTACACCTTC
v_gene: TRBV19
d_gene: TRBD1
abundance: -
j_gene: TRBJ1-2

CDR3aa: CASSEAGGATPSYGYTF
CDR3nt: TGTGCCAGCAGTGAAGCCGGGGGGGCAACGCCCAGCTATGGCTACACCTTC
v_gene: TRBV6-1
d_gene: -
abundance: -
j_gene: TRBJ1-2

CDR3aa: CASGAREQFF
CDR3nt: TGTGCCAGCGGGGCTCGCGAGCAGTTCTTC
v_gene: TRBV2
d_gene: -
abundance: -
j_gene: TRBJ2-1

CDR3aa: CASRQRTGNVENTEAFF
CDR3nt: TGTGCCAGTAGACAACGGACAGGGAATGTCGAGAACACTGAAGCTTTCTTT
v_gene: TRBV19
d_gene: TRBD1
abundance: -
j_gene: TRBJ1-1

CDR3aa: CASSLSPGDHEQYF
CDR3nt: TGTGCCAGCAGCTTGAGCCCGGGAGACCACGAGCAGTACTTC
v_gene: TRBV5-4
d_gene: -
abundance: -
j_gene: TRBJ2-7

CDR3aa: CASSLGTGGNQPQHF
CDR3nt: TGTGCCAGCAGTTTAGGGACAGGTGGCAATCAGCCCCAGCATTTT
v_gene: TRBV27
d_gene: TRBD1
abundance: -
j_gene: TRBJ1-5

CDR3aa: CASSPSRLAGENEQYF
CDR3nt: TGCGCCAGCAGCCCGTCCAGACTAGCGGGGGAAAACGAGCAGTACTTC
v_gene: TRBV4-1
d_gene: TRBD2
abundance: -
j_gene: TRBJ2-7

CDR3aa: CASSPLAGDEQFF
CDR3nt: TGTGCCAGCAGCCCGCTAGCGGGGGATGAGCAGTTCTTC
v_gene: TRBV3-1/TRBV3-2
d_gene: TRBD2
abundance: -
j_gene: TRBJ2-1

CDR3aa: CATSEHGTDTQYF
CDR3nt: TGTGCCACCAGTGAACATGGCACAGATACGCAGTATTTT
v_gene: TRBV24-1
d_gene: -
abundance: -
j_gene: TRBJ2-3

CDR3aa: CASSTGGTEAFF
CDR3nt: TGTGCCAGCAGTACAGGAGGGACTGAAGCTTTCTTT
v_gene: TRBV12-3/TRBV12-4
d_gene: -
abundance: -
j_gene: TRBJ1-1

CDR3aa: CASSAGSFNEQFF
CDR3nt: TGTGCCAGCAGCGCCGGGTCCTTCAATGAGCAGTTCTTC
v_gene: TRBV9
d_gene: -
abundance: -
j_gene: TRBJ2-1

CDR3aa: CAISDDRVWSYGYTF
CDR3nt: TGTGCCATCAGTGACGACAGGGTTTGGAGCTATGGCTACACCTTC
v_gene: TRBV10-3
d_gene: TRBD1
abundance: -
j_gene: TRBJ1-2

CDR3aa: CASSGSSGGGVNEQFF
CDR3nt: TGTGCCAGCAGTGGGTCCTCGGGCGGGGGGGTCAATGAGCAGTTCTTC
v_gene: TRBV2
d_gene: TRBD2
abundance: -
j_gene: TRBJ2-1

CDR3aa: CASSLAATYEQYF
CDR3nt: TGTGCCAGCAGTTTAGCAGCGACCTACGAGCAGTACTTC
v_gene: TRBV12-3/TRBV12-4
d_gene: -
abundance: -
j_gene: TRBJ2-7

CDR3aa: CASSPIQGSSYNEQFF
CDR3nt: TGTGCCAGCAGTCCTATACAGGGGAGCTCCTACAATGAGCAGTTCTTC
v_gene: TRBV9
d_gene: TRBD1
abundance: -
j_gene: TRBJ2-1

CDR3aa: CASKWDRGRVTEAFF
CDR3nt: TGTGCCAGCAAATGGGACAGGGGGCGTGTCACTGAAGCTTTCTTT
v_gene: TRBV2
d_gene: TRBD1
abundance: -
j_gene: TRBJ1-1

CDR3aa: CASSLERRETGELFF
CDR3nt: TGTGCCAGCAGCTTAGAGAGGAGGGAAACCGGGGAGCTGTTTTTT
v_gene: TRBV11-2
d_gene: -
abundance: -
j_gene: TRBJ2-2

CDR3aa: CAWSDRGRWSDTQYF
CDR3nt: TGTGCCTGGTCCGACAGGGGGCGTTGGTCAGATACGCAGTATTTT
v_gene: TRBV30
d_gene: TRBD1
abundance: once
j_gene: TRBJ2-3

CDR3aa: CAIRTGGTSNYGYTF
CDR3nt: TGTGCCATCCGGACAGGGGGCACCTCTAACTATGGCTACACCTTC
v_gene: TRBV28
d_gene: TRBD1
abundance: -
j_gene: TRBJ1-2

CDR3aa: CASSFGITNEKLFF
CDR3nt: TGTGCCAGCAGCTTCGGGATAACTAATGAAAAACTGTTTTTT
v_gene: TRBV7-8
d_gene: -
abundance: -
j_gene: TRBJ1-4

CDR3aa: CASSPAGPSNQPQHF
CDR3nt: TGTGCCAGCAGCCCGGCGGGTCCTAGCAATCAGCCCCAGCATTTT
v_gene: TRBV9
d_gene: -
abundance: -
j_gene: TRBJ1-5

CDR3aa: CASILTVPPSSYNSPLHF
CDR3nt: TGCGCCAGCATCCTAACCGTTCCCCCAAGCTCCTATAATTCACCCCTCCACTTT
v_gene: TRBV5-1
d_gene: -
abundance: few
j_gene: TRBJ1-6

CDR3aa: CASSTRSRGEGNQPQHF
CDR3nt: TGTGCCAGCAGCACTCGATCGCGGGGGGAAGGTAATCAGCCCCAGCATTTT
v_gene: TRBV7-8
d_gene: -
abundance: -
j_gene: TRBJ1-5

CDR3aa: CASSEPQGNEKLFF
CDR3nt: TGCGCCAGCAGTGAGCCACAGGGAAATGAAAAACTGTTTTTT
v_gene: TRBV10-2
d_gene: -
abundance: -
j_gene: TRBJ1-4

CDR3aa: CATSDADRVGTGELFF
CDR3nt: TGTGCCACCAGTGATGCAGACAGGGTAGGCACCGGGGAGCTGTTTTTT
v_gene: TRBV24-1
d_gene: TRBD1
abundance: once
j_gene: TRBJ2-2

CDR3aa: CASSQEIAGAPSYNEQFF
CDR3nt: TGTGCCAGCAGTCAAGAAATAGCGGGGGCCCCCTCCTACAATGAGCAGTTCTTC
v_gene: TRBV3-1/TRBV3-2
d_gene: TRBD2
abundance: -
j_gene: TRBJ2-1

CDR3aa: CASSPVNQPQHF
CDR3nt: TGTGCCAGCAGCCCTGTGAATCAGCCCCAGCATTTT
v_gene: TRBV12-3/TRBV12-4
d_gene: -
abundance: -
j_gene: TRBJ1-5

CDR3aa: CATSLVGGQPQHF
CDR3nt: TGTGCCACCTCTCTGGTCGGCGGGCAGCCCCAGCATTTT
v_gene: TRBV10-3
d_gene: -
abundance: -
j_gene: TRBJ1-5

CDR3aa: CASSYEGGADTQYF
CDR3nt: TGTGCCAGCAGTTACGAAGGGGGGGCGGATACGCAGTATTTT
v_gene: TRBV6-5
d_gene: -
abundance: -
j_gene: TRBJ2-3

CDR3aa: CASSVRAGGPYEQYF
CDR3nt: TGCGCCAGCAGTGTCCGAGCGGGGGGGCCCTACGAGCAGTACTTC
v_gene: TRBV10-2
d_gene: TRBD2
abundance: -
j_gene: TRBJ2-7

CDR3aa: CASSIARQETQYF
CDR3nt: TGTGCCAGTAGTATAGCGAGGCAGGAGACCCAGTACTTC
v_gene: TRBV19
d_gene: -
abundance: -
j_gene: TRBJ2-5

CDR3aa: CASSQEGTDSMNTEAFF
CDR3nt: TGCGCCAGCAGCCAAGAGGGGACAGATTCCATGAACACTGAAGCTTTCTTT
v_gene: TRBV4-1
d_gene: TRBD1
abundance: -
j_gene: TRBJ1-1

CDR3aa: CASSSDRNGITDTQYF
CDR3nt: TGTGCCAGTAGTTCTGACAGGAACGGTATAACAGATACGCAGTATTTT
v_gene: TRBV19
d_gene: -
abundance: few
j_gene: TRBJ2-3